The entry below describes one TCR beta chain. One entry per CDR3 protein, called by TCRdb with MiXCR from the 5' RACE reads. The table records thousands of distinct CDR3 sequences, 5.4% of them present only once. The data stem from a study of spatial heterogeneity in lung cancer. CDR3 size: 16 residues. Germline V gene sequence: CDR1 MNHEY, CDR2 SMNVEV (reference sequence). V was clipped by 5 bases and J by 3 bases; unmatched bases: 11. Regarding time point: sample taken at primary tumor resection. Extraction of whole RNA from tumor, nontumor lung or frozen PBMC preceded unsorted sequencing. The material sequenced was PBMCs, taken at surgery. The chain uses TRBV27 and TRBJ2-7, with TRBD2 matching over 9 bases. The clonotype comes from a male donor with early-stage non-small cell lung cancer. CDR3 residues: CASSPSLAGEGYEQYF. The DNA for the CDR3 is TGTGCCAGCAGTCCCTCGTTAGCGGGAGAAGGCTACGAGCAGTACTTC.